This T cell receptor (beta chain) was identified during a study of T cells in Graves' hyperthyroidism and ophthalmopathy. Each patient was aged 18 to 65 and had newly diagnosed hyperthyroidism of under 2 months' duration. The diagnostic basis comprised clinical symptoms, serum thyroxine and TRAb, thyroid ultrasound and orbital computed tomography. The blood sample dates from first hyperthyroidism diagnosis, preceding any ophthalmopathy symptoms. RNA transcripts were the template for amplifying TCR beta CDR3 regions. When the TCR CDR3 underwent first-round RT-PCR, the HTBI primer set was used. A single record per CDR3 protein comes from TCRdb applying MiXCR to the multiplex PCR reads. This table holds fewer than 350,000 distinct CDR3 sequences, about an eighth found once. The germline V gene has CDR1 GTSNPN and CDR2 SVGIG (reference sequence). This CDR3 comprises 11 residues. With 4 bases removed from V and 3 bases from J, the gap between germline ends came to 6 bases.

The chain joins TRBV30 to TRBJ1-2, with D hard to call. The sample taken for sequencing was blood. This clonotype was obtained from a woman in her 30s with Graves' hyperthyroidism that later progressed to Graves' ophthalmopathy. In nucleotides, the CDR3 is TGTGCCTGGAACACTTACTATGGCTACACCTTC. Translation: CAWNTYYGYTF.